This TCR beta chain comes out of a study of cytomegalovirus exposure and HLA in healthy donors. From germline, CDR1 is LGHNA and CDR2 YNFKEQ. CDR3 length: 16 residues. Trimming took 0 bases from V and 9 from J; bases not matched to a gene: 8. 60 Vbeta and 13 Jbeta primers were used in PCR. The method was immunoSEQ multiplex PCR; TCRdb's version includes in-frame clones alone and lacks a portion of them. The table has some 67,000 clones, around 89% seen once. The chain is built from TRBV4-2 and TRBJ2-2; 9 positions match TRBD2. Input material: PBMCs. The origin of this receptor is a woman in her thirties in good health and CMV-seropositive. CDR3 nucleotides: TGTGCCAGCAGCCAAGAGTTGGGGCTAGCGGGGCGGGAGCTGTTTTTT. It yields the protein CASSQELGLAGRELFF.